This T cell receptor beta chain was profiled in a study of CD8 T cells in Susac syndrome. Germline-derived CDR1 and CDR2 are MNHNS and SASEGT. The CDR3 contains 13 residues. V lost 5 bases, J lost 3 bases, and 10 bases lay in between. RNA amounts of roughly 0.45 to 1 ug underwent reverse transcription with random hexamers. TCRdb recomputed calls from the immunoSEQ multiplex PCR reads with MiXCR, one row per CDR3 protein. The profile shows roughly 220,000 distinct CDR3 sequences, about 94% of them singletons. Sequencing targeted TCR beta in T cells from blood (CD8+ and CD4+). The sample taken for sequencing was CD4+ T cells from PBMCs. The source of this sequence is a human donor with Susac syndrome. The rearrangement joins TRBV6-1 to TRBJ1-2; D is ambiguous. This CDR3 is CASSSDPYYGYTF. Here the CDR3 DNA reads TGTGCCAGCAGTTCCGATCCCTACTATGGCTACACCTTC.